This TCR beta chain is drawn from a study of blood T cells in healthy people across ages. Across the whole study: About one barcoded TCR beta cDNA was captured per two T cells. The study's findings and limits: The unsorted PBMCs prevented any conclusive comparison of naive versus antigen-experienced cells. Among long-lived donors, naive CD4+ cells were more numerous and diversity higher than in aged donors.

The sample holds a few counts of this clonotype. The antigen remains unidentified. Primers used in a second PCR of about 7 to 12 cycles were a sample-barcoded 5' primer and a J-beta primer mix. A 12-random-nucleotide template-switch adaptor tagged each cDNA molecule. In TCRdb, the 5' RACE reads were re-called with MiXCR into one record per CDR3 protein. The data contain around 990,000 distinct CDR3 sequences, 35% to 40% of them singletons. V lost 4 bases to trimming and J lost 2 bases; unmatched junction nucleotides: 5. The CDR3 contains 14 residues. Germline-derived CDR1 and CDR2 are SGHRS and YFSETQ.

The receptor comes from a man younger than 30 in good health. The sequencing input was blood. V and J are TRBV5-1 and TRBJ1-1; the match to TRBD1 covers 7 bases. The DNA for the CDR3 is TGCGCCAGCAGCGCGGGACAGATCAACACTGAAGCTTTCTTT. Residues: CASSAGQINTEAFF.